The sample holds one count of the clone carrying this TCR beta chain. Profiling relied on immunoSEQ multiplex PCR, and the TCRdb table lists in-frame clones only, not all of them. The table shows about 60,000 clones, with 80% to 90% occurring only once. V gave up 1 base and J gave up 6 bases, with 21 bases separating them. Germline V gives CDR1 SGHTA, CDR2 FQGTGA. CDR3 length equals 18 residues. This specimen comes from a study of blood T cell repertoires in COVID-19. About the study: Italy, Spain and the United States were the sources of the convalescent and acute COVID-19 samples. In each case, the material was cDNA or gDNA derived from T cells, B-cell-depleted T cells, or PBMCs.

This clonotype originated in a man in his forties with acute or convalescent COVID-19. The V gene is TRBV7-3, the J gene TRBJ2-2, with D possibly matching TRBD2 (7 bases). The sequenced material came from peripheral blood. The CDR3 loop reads CASSLNGAGASSAGELFF. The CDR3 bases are TGTGCCAGCAGCTTAAATGGGGCGGGGGCCTCGTCGGCCGGGGAGCTGTTTTTT. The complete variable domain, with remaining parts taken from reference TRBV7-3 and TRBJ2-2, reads GAGVSQTPSNKVTEKGKYVELRCDPISGHTALYWYRQSLGQGPEFLIYFQGTGAADDSGLPNDRFFAVRPEGSVSTLKIQRTERGDSAVYLCASSLNGAGASSAGELFFGEGSRLTVL.